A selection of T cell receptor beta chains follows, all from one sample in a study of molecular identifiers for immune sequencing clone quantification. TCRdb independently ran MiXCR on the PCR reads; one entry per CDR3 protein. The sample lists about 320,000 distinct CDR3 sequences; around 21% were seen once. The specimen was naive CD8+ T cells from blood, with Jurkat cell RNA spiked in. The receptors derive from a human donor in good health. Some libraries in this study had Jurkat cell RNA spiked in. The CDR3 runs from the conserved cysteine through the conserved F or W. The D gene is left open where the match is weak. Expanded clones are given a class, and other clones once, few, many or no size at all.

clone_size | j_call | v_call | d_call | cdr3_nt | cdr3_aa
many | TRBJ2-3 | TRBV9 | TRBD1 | TGTGCCAGCAGCGTAACAGGGGGGATCAGCACAGATACGCAGTATTTT | CASSVTGGISTDTQYF
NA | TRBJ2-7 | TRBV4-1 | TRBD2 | TGCGCCAGCAGCCAAGAACCCGCACGGGGGGGCCTGTCCTACGAGCAGTACTTC | CASSQEPARGGLSYEQYF
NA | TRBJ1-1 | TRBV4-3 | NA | TGCGCCAGCAGCCAAGACAGTCTCGATCTTGGTACTGAAGCTTTCTTT | CASSQDSLDLGTEAFF
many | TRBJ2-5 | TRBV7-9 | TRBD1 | TGTGCCAGCAGCTCCCGGGACAGGGGAGGTAGAGAGACCCAGTACTTC | CASSSRDRGGRETQYF
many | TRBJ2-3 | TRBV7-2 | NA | TGTGCCAGCAGCTTGGTAACAATTAGCACAGATACGCAGTATTTT | CASSLVTISTDTQYF
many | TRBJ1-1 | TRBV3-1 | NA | TGTGCCAGCAGCCCCTTTTCAGGTGCGGGCACTGAAGCTTTCTTT | CASSPFSGAGTEAFF
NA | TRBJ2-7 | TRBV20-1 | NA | TGCAGTGCGGCAGACGATCAAAGGAGCTCCTACGAGCAGTACTTC | CSAADDQRSSYEQYF
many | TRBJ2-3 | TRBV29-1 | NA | TGCAGCCAGCGTAGGGGCACAGATACGCAGTATTTT | CSQRRGTDTQYF
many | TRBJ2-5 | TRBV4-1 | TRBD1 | TGCGCCAGCAGCCAGGGGACAGGCCAAGAGACCCAGTACTTC | CASSQGTGQETQYF
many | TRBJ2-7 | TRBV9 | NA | TGTGCCAGCAGCGTGGAGGGGCCTGAAGAGCAGTACTTC | CASSVEGPEEQYF
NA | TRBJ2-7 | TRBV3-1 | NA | TGTGCCAGCAAGTCAGAGGAAAGCAGCTCCTACGAGCAGTACTTC | CASKSEESSSYEQYF
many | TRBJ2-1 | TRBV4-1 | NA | TGCGCCAGCAGCAATCCCCAGGGACGAGATATTGAGCAGTTCTTC | CASSNPQGRDIEQFF
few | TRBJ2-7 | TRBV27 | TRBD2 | TGTGCCAGCAGTTTGATCCCAGCGGGAGGGCCTCTATACGAGCAGTACTTC | CASSLIPAGGPLYEQYF
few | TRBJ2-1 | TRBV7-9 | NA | TGTGCCAGCAGCTTAGAAGGGGCCGCTGAGCAGTTCTTC | CASSLEGAAEQFF
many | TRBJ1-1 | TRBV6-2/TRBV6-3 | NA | TGTGCCAGCAGTGCCAAGGAAAACATTGAAGCTTTCTTT | CASSAKENIEAFF
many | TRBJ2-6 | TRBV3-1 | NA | TGTGCCAGCAGCCATTACGAGGGGGCTGGGGCCAACGTCCTGACTTTC | CASSHYEGAGANVLTF
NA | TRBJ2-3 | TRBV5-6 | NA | TGTGCCAGCAGCTTGTCGCGGGAACCTAGCACAGATACGCAGTATTTT | CASSLSREPSTDTQYF
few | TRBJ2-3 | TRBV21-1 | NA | TGTGCCAGCAGCAAAGCGGGGTTTACTAGCGGAATTAGCACAGATACGCAGTATTTT | CASSKAGFTSGISTDTQYF
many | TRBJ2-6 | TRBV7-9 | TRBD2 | TGTGCCAGCAGCTTAACCCTGGCGGGGGTCTCAGGGGCCAACGTCCTGACTTTC | CASSLTLAGVSGANVLTF
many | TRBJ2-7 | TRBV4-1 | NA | TGCGCCAGCAGCCAAGAGTATTTCTCCCACCCCTACGAGCAGTACTTC | CASSQEYFSHPYEQYF
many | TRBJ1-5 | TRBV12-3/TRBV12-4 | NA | TGTGCCAGCAGTTTAGTTGGCCAGAATCAGCCCCAGCATTTT | CASSLVGQNQPQHF
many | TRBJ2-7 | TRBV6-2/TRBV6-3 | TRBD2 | TGTGCCAGCAGTTACTCTGTCGGGGGGGCCTACGAGCAGTACTTC | CASSYSVGGAYEQYF
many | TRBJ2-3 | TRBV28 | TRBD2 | TGTGCCAGCAGTCCCCTCCTAGCGGGGAGCACAGATACGCAGTATTTT | CASSPLLAGSTDTQYF
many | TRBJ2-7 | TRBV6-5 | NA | TGTGCCAGCAGTTACGTTGGGGGCGGCGAGCAGTACTTC | CASSYVGGGEQYF
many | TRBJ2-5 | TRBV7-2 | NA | TGTGCCAGCAGCGACACGTACCAAGAGACCCAGTACTTC | CASSDTYQETQYF
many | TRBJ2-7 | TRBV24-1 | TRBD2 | TGTGCCACCAGTGACTCCAGCGGGGTTTACGAGCAGTACTTC | CATSDSSGVYEQYF
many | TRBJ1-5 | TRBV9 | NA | TGTGCCAGCGCCGCGGGGAGCAATCAGCCCCAGCATTTT | CASAAGSNQPQHF
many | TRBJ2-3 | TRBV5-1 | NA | TGCGCCAGCGCAACAGAGACAGATACGCAGTATTTT | CASATETDTQYF
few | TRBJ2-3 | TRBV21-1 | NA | TGTGCCAGCAGCAAAGGTGTTTTAGGGACAATCGGTCCGTCAGATACGCAGTATTTT | CASSKGVLGTIGPSDTQYF
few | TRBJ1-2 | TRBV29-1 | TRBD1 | TGCAGCGTTGTCCCCCGAGGGGGCGATGGCTACACCTTC | CSVVPRGGDGYTF
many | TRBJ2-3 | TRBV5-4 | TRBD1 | TGTGCCAGCAGCCGAGGACAGGTCTCAACAGATACGCAGTATTTT | CASSRGQVSTDTQYF
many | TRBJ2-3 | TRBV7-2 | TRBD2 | TGTGCCAGCAGCTTCGACGGGAGGGGTCCCCCAGATACGCAGTATTTT | CASSFDGRGPPDTQYF
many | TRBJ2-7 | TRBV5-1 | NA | TGCGCCAGCAGCTTGTTTGGGGTTCCCTACGAGCAGTACTTC | CASSLFGVPYEQYF
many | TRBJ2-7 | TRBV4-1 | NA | TGCGCCAGCAGCCAAGATTCAGGGGTCTACGAGCAGTACTTC | CASSQDSGVYEQYF
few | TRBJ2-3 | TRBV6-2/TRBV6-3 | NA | TGTGCCAGCAGTGACCCCACGTTCAGCACAGATACGCAGTATTTT | CASSDPTFSTDTQYF
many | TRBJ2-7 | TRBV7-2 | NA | TGTGCCAGCAGTTCTTTCCCGGAGCAGTACTTC | CASSSFPEQYF
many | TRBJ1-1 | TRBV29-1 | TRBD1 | TGCAGCGCCCGGACAGGGGGCTATGTTGAAGCTTTCTTT | CSARTGGYVEAFF
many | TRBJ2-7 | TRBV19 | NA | TGTGCCAGTAGTATGGTCTGGCAGGGGGGCTACGAGCAGTACTTC | CASSMVWQGGYEQYF
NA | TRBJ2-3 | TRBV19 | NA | TGTGCCAGTAGTATTTGGGGGGCAGGCACAGATACGCAGTATTTT | CASSIWGAGTDTQYF
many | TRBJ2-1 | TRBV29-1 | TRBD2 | TGCAGCGTTGAGCGGGGGGGCGTCTACAATGAGCAGTTCTTC | CSVERGGVYNEQFF
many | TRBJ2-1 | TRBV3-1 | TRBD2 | TGTGCCAGCAGCCAAGGCCGACTAGCGGGGGACAATGAGCAGTTCTTC | CASSQGRLAGDNEQFF
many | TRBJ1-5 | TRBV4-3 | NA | TGCGCCAGCAGCCAAGATTTGGTGGGCAATCAGCCCCAGCATTTT | CASSQDLVGNQPQHF
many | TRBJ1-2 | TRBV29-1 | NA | TGCAGCGGGCTAACAGGGTCCCAGGGCTACACCTTC | CSGLTGSQGYTF
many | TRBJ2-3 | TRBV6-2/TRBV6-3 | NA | TGTGCCAGCAGTTACCAGCCTAGCGACACAGATACGCAGTATTTT | CASSYQPSDTDTQYF
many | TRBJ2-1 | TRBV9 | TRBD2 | TGTGCCAGCAGCGTATCGCCGGGACTAGCGAACTACAATGAGCAGTTCTTC | CASSVSPGLANYNEQFF
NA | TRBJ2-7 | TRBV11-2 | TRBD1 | TGTGCCAGCAGCTTAGAGGGTCGGACAGGGGCCTCCTACGAGCAGTACTTC | CASSLEGRTGASYEQYF
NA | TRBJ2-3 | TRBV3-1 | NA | TGTGCCAGCAGCCAAGCGTTCGGGGGCACAGATACGCAGTATTTT | CASSQAFGGTDTQYF
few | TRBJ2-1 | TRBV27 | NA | TGTGCCAGCAGCCAAGTCAGGGGCAATGAGCAGTTCTTC | CASSQVRGNEQFF